The rows below give T cell receptor beta chains drawn from one sample of a study of cytomegalovirus exposure and HLA in healthy donors. The table came from immunoSEQ multiplex PCR; TCRdb's copy has only in-frame clones and leaves some out. The sample includes roughly 99,000 clones, 65% to 80% of them seen just once. Sequencing was done on a sample of PBMCs. Receptors were obtained from a male donor in good health and CMV-seronegative. The CDR3 runs from the conserved cysteine through the conserved F or W. D genes are given only for firm matches. Size is stated for part of the rows, as once, few or many counts, or as a class when the clone is expanded.

d_call	v_call	j_call	clone_size	cdr3_nt	cdr3_aa
NA	TRBV25-1	TRBJ1-2	NA	TGTGCCAGCAGTGGGCACCGGGACACAGACCCAGTCCTTTATGGCTACACCTTC	CASSGHRDTDPVLYGYTF
TRBD2	TRBV12-5	TRBJ2-1	NA	TGTGCTAGTGGTCAAGGGACTAGCGGGTACTACAATGAGCAGTTCTTC	CASGQGTSGYYNEQFF
TRBD2	TRBV28	TRBJ2-7	NA	TGTGCCAGCAGTGCGATGCGGACTAGCGCCTACGAGCAGTACTTC	CASSAMRTSAYEQYF
TRBD1	TRBV5-1	TRBJ1-2	NA	TGCGCCAGCAGCAGCCGGAAGGACAGGGTTAACTATGGCTACACCTTC	CASSSRKDRVNYGYTF
TRBD1	TRBV18	TRBJ1-1	NA	TGTGCCAGCTCAGACGGACAGGTCAACACTGAAGCTTTCTTC	CASSDGQVNTEAFF
NA	TRBV7-2	TRBJ1-2	NA	TGTGCCAGCAGCTTAATCCAGGGTGATGGCTACACCTTC	CASSLIQGDGYTF
NA	TRBV2	TRBJ2-7	NA	TGTGCCAGCCGAGGGGGACGAGATTCCTTTAGCGCCTACGAGCAGTACTTC	CASRGGRDSFSAYEQYF
TRBD1	TRBV27	TRBJ1-1	few	TGTGCCAGCAGTTTCTCGGGACAGCCTGAAGCTTTCTTT	CASSFSGQPEAFF
TRBD2	TRBV18	TRBJ2-7	NA	TGTGCCAGCTCACAGACTAGCGGCGCGGCCTACGAGCAGTACTTC	CASSQTSGAAYEQYF
NA	TRBV30	TRBJ1-5	NA	TGTGCCTGGAGTTCAGATAGCAATCAGCCCCAGCATTTT	CAWSSDSNQPQHF
TRBD1	TRBV6-5	TRBJ1-2	NA	TGTGCCAGCAGCTTGACAGGGGGCAGGGGCTACACCTTC	CASSLTGGRGYTF
TRBD2	TRBV7-3	TRBJ2-1	once	TGTGCCAGCAGCCCGGGACTAGCGGGAGCGAAGCAGTTCTTC	CASSPGLAGAKQFF
NA	TRBV4-1	TRBJ1-1	few	TGCGCCAGCAGCCAAACCCCAGGGTCGTACACTGAAGCTTTCTTT	CASSQTPGSYTEAFF
TRBD2	TRBV5-4	TRBJ2-2	NA	TGTGCCAGCAGCCAAGCGGGAGCGGTTACCGGGGAGCTGTTTTTT	CASSQAGAVTGELFF
NA	TRBV9	TRBJ2-3	NA	TGTGCCAGCAGCGTCTTTTCCCCAGATACGCAGTATTTT	CASSVFSPDTQYF
TRBD1	TRBV27	TRBJ2-1	NA	TGTGCCAGCAGTTTATTGGGAGTGGGGACAGGCGCCCGCAATGAGCAGTTCTTC	CASSLLGVGTGARNEQFF
NA	TRBV5-1	TRBJ2-1	few	TGCGCCAGCAGCTTGGCAACAGATCACAATGAGCAGTTCTTC	CASSLATDHNEQFF
NA	TRBV19	TRBJ1-5	once	TGTGCCAGTAGTATGATGGAGGGGAATCAGCCCCAGCATTTT	CASSMMEGNQPQHF
NA	TRBV27	TRBJ1-1	NA	TGTGCCAGCAGTCCCCCAGGCGCTTTGGAAGCTTTCTTT	CASSPPGALEAFF
NA	TRBV5-5	TRBJ2-5	NA	TGTGCCAGCAGCTTCCCAGGGGAGACCCAGTACTTC	CASSFPGETQYF
NA	TRBV7-9	TRBJ1-1	NA	TGTGCCAGCAGCTTAAAAACCCCCGGGGAAGCTTTCTTT	CASSLKTPGEAFF
NA	TRBV4-2	TRBJ2-7	NA	TGTGCCAGCAGCCAAGTAGTCGGAATAGGAAGCGACGAGCAGTACTTC	CASSQVVGIGSDEQYF
TRBD1	TRBV6-1	TRBJ1-2	NA	TGTGCCAGCAGTGTTCAGGGGGAGGAGGATGGCTACACCTTC	CASSVQGEEDGYTF
TRBD2	TRBV27	TRBJ2-3	NA	TGTGCCAGCAGTTTAAGGGTGGCTAGCGGGAGGAGAACAGATACGCAGTATTTT	CASSLRVASGRRTDTQYF